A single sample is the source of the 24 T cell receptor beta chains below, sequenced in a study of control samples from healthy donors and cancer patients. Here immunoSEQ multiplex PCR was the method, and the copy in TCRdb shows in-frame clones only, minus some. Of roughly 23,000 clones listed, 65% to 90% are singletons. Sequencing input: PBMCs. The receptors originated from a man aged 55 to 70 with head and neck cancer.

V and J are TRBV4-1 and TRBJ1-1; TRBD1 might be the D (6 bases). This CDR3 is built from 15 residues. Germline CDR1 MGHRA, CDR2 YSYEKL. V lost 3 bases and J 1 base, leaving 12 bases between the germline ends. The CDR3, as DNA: TGCGCCAGCAGCCACGGACACAGGGAGAACACTGAAGCTTTCTTT. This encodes CASSHGHRENTEAFF.

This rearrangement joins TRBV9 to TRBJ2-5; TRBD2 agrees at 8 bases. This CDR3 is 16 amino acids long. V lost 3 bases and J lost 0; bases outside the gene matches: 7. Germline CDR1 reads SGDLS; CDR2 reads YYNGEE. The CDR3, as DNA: TGTGCCAGCAGCGGAGAAGCGGGGGAGAACCAAGAGACCCAGTACTTC. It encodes CASSGEAGENQETQYF.

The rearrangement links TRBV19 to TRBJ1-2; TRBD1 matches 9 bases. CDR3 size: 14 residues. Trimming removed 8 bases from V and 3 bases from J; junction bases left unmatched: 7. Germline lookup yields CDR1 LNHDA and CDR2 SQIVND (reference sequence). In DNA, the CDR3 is TGTGCCAGTGGATTTGGGACAGGGCACTATGGCTACACCTTC. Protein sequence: CASGFGTGHYGYTF.

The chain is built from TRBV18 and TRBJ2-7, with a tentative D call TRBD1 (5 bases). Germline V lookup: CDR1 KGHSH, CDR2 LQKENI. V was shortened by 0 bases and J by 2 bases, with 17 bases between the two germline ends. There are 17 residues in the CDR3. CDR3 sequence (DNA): TGTGCCAGCTCACCACCCGATTATCAGGGCTTTCCCTACGAGCAGTACTTC. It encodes CASSPPDYQGFPYEQYF. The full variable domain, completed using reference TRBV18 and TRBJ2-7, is NAGVMQNPRHLVRRRGQEARLRCSPMKGHSHVYWYRQLPEEGLKFMVYLQKENIIDESGMPKERFSAEFPKEGPSILRIQQVVRGDSAAYFCASSPPDYQGFPYEQYFGPGTRLTVT.

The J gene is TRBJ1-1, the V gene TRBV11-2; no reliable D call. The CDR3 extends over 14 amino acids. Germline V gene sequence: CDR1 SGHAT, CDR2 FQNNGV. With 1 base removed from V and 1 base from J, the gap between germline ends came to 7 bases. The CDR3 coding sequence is TGTGCCAGCAGCTTAGGACCCACGAACACTGAAGCTTTCTTT. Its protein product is CASSLGPTNTEAFF.

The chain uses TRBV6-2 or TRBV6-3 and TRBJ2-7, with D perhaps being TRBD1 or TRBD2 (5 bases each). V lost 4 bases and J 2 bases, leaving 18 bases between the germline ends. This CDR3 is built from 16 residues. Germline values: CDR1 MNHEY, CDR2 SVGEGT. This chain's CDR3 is CASSSLGPASAYEQYF. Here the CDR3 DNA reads TGTGCCAGCAGTTCCTTGGGACCGGCTTCGGCCTACGAGCAGTACTTC.

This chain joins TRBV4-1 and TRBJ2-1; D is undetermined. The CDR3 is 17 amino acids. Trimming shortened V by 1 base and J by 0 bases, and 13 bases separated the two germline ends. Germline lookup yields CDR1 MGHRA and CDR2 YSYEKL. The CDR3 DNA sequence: TGCGCCAGCAGCCAAGCGAATCCAGTCCCCTCCTACAATGAGCAGTTCTTC. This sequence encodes CASSQANPVPSYNEQFF.

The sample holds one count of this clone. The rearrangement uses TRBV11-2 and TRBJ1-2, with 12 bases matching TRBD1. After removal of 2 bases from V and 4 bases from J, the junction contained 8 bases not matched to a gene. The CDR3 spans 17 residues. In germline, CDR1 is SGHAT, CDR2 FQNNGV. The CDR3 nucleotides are TGTGCCAGCAGCTTATCGCTAGGGACAGGGGGCCTCTATGGCTACACCTTC. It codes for CASSLSLGTGGLYGYTF.

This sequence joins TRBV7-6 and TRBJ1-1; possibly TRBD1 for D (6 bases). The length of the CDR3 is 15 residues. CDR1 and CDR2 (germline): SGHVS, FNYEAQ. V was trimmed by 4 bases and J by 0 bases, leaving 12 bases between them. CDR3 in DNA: TGTGCCAGCAGCTCCCGAGGGGGGCTGAACACTGAAGCTTTCTTT. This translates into CASSSRGGLNTEAFF.

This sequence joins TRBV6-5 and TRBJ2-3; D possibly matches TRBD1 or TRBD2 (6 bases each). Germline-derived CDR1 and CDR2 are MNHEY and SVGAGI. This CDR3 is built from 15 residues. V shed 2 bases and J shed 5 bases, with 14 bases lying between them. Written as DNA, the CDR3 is TGTGCCAGCAGTTACGAAGGGGGGCGTGAAGATACGCAGTATTTT. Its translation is CASSYEGGREDTQYF.

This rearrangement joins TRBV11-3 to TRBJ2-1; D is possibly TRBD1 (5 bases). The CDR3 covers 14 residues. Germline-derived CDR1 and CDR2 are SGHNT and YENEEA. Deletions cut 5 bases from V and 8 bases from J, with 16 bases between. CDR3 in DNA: TGTGCCAGCAGCCCCAGAGTTAGCAGGGATGAGCAGTTCTTC. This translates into CASSPRVSRDEQFF.

The CDR3 nucleotides are TGTGCCACCAGTGAGGGGACAGACGAGCAGTACTTC. Translation: CATSEGTDEQYF. This sequence joins TRBV24-1 and TRBJ2-7; 7 bases map to TRBD1. Germline CDR1 and CDR2: KGHDR and SFDVKD. V shed 4 bases, J shed 5 bases, and the junction held 1 base outside the gene matches. This CDR3 region has 12 residues.

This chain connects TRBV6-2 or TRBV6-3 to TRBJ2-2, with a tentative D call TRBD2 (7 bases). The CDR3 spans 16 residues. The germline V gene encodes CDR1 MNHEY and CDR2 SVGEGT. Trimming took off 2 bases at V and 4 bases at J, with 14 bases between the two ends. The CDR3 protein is CASSYTRGARTGELFF. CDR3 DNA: TGTGCCAGCAGTTACACCCGGGGGGCTCGCACCGGGGAGCTGTTTTTT.

CDR3 residues: CASSRGGAGANVLTF. The CDR3 nucleotides read TGTGCCAGCAGTCGCGGGGGCGCTGGGGCCAACGTCCTGACTTTC. J is TRBJ2-6 and V is TRBV28; D is perhaps TRBD2 (7 bases). Germline V gene data show CDR1 as MDHEN and CDR2 as SYDVKM. With 5 bases removed from V and 2 bases from J, the gap between germline ends came to 10 bases. The CDR3 consists of 15 residues.

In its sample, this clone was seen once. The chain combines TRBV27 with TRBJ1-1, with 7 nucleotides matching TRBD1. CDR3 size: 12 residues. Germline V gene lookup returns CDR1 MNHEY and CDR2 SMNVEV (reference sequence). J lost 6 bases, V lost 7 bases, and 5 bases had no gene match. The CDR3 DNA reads TGTGCCAGCACCGACAGGGTATCTGAAGCTTTCTTT. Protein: CASTDRVSEAFF.

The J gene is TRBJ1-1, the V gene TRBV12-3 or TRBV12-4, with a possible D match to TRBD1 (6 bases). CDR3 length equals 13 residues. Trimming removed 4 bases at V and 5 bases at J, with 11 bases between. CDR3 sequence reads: CASSSTGWTEAFF. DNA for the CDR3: TGTGCCAGCAGTTCAACAGGGTGGACTGAAGCTTTCTTT.

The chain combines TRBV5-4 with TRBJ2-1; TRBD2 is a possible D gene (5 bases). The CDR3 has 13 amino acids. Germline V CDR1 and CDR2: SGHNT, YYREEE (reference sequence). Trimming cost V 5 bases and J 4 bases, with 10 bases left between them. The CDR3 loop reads CASRGSNYNEQFF. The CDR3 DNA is TGTGCCAGCAGAGGGAGTAATTACAATGAGCAGTTCTTC.

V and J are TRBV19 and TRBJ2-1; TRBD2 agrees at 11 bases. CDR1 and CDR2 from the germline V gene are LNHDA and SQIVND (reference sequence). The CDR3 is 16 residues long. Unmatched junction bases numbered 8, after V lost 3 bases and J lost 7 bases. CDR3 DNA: TGTGCCAGTAGTATGGCCCTAGCGGGAGGTAATAATGAGCAGTTCTTC. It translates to CASSMALAGGNNEQFF. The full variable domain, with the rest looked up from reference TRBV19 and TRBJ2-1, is DGGITQSPKYLFRKEGQNVTLSCEQNLNHDAMYWYRQDPGQGLRLIYYSQIVNDFQKGDIAEGYSVSREKKESFPLTVTSAQKNPTAFYLCASSMALAGGNNEQFFGPGTRLTVL.

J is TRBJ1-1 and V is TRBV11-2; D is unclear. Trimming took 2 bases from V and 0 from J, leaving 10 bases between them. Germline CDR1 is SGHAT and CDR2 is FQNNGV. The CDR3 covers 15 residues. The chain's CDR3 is CASSLLAVMNTEAFF. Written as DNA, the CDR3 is TGTGCCAGCAGCTTATTGGCAGTAATGAACACTGAAGCTTTCTTT.

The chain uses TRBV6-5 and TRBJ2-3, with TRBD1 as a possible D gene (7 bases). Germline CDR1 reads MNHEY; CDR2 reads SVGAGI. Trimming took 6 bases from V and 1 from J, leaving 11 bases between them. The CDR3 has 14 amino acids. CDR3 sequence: CASRDRRGTDTQYF. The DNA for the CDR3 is TGTGCCAGCAGGGACAGGAGGGGCACAGATACGCAGTATTTT.

CDR3 amino acids: CASSLGGGQPQHF. CDR3 DNA: TGTGCCAGCAGCTTGGGAGGGGGTCAGCCCCAGCATTTT. This sequence joins TRBV5-5 and TRBJ1-5; the D gene is possibly TRBD1 (6 bases). Looked up from germline, CDR1 is SGHKS and CDR2 is YYEKEE (reference sequence). CDR3 length: 13 amino acids. Trimming took 0 bases from V and 6 from J, leaving 7 bases between them.

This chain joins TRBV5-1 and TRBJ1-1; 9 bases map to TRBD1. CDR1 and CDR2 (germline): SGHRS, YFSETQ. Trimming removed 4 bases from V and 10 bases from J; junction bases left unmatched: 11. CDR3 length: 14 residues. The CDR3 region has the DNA TGCGCCAGCAGCCCCGGGACAGGGAAAGTAGTAGCTTTCTTT. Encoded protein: CASSPGTGKVVAFF.

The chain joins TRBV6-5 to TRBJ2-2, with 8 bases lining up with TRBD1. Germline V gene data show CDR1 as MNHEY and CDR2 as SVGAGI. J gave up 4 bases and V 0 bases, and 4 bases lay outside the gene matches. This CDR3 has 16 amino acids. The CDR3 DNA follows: TGTGCCAGCAGTTACTCGACAGGGGCAGGCACCGGGGAGCTGTTTTTT. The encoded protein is CASSYSTGAGTGELFF.

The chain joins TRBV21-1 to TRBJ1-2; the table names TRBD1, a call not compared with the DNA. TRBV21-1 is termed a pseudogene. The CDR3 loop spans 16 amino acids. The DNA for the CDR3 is TGTGCCAGCAGCAAATCCCCAGGGGCAACTAACTATGGCTACACCTTC. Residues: CASSKSPGATNYGYTF.